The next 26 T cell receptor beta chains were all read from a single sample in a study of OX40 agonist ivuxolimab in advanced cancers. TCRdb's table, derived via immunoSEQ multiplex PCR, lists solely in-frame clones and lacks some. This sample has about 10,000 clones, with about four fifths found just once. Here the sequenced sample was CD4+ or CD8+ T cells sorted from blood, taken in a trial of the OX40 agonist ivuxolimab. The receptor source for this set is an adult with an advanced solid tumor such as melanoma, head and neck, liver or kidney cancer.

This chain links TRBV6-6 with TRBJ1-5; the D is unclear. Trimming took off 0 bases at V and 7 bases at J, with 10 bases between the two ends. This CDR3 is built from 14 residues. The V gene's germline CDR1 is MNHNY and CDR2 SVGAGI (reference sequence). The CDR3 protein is CASSYSESMQPQHF. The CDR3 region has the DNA TGTGCCAGCAGTTACTCAGAGTCAATGCAGCCCCAGCATTTT.

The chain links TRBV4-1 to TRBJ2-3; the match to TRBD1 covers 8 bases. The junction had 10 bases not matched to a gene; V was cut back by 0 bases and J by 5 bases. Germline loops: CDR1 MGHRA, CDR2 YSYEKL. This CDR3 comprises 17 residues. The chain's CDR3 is CASSQEIGRGRQDTQYF. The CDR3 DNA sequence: TGCGCCAGCAGCCAAGAGATTGGCAGGGGGCGGCAAGATACGCAGTATTTT.

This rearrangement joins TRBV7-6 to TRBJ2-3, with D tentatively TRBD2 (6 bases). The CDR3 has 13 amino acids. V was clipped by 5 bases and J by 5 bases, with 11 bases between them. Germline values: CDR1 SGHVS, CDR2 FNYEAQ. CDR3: CASSPGVIDTQYF. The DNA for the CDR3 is TGTGCCAGCAGCCCGGGGGTTATAGATACGCAGTATTTT.

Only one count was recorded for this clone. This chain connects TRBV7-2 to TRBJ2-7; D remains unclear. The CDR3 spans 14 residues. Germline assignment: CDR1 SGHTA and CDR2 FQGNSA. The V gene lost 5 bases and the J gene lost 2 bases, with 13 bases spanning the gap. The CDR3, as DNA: TGTGCCAGCAGCCCCCGGGCAGTTCCCTACGAGCAGTACTTC. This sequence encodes CASSPRAVPYEQYF.

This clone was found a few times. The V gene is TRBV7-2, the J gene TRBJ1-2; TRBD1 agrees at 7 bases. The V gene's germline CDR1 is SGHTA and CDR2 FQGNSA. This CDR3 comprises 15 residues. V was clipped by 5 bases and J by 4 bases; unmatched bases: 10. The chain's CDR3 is CASSGDRDRLYGYTF. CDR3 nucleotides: TGTGCCAGCAGCGGGGACCGGGACAGACTCTATGGCTACACCTTC.

The CDR3 DNA reads TGTGCCAGCAGCGTAGGAGGGGGCGATGAAAAACTGTTTTTT. Protein sequence: CASSVGGGDEKLFF. This chain links TRBV9 with TRBJ1-4, with 7 bases lining up with TRBD1. This CDR3 region has 14 residues. Germline trimming cut 0 bases from V and 6 bases from J; bases unmatched to any gene: 2. CDR1 is SGDLS, CDR2 YYNGEE, per germline.

The CDR3 bases are TGTGCCAGCAGTTTAACAGGGGAATTCTACGAGCAGTACTTC. Translating it yields CASSLTGEFYEQYF. This chain connects TRBV27 to TRBJ2-7; 7 nucleotides align to TRBD1. The ends lost 2 bases at V and 3 bases at J; junction bases unmatched: 4. Germline CDR1 and CDR2: MNHEY and SMNVEV (reference sequence). The CDR3 contains 14 residues.

In nucleotides, the CDR3 is TGCAGCGGGGCCGGGGGCACTGAAGCTTTCTTT. Residues: CSGAGGTEAFF. The chain links TRBV29-1 to TRBJ1-1, with a weak D call TRBD1 (5 bases). From germline, CDR1 is SQVTM and CDR2 ANQGSEA. The V gene lost 7 bases and the J gene lost 4 bases, with 10 bases spanning the gap. The CDR3 spans 11 residues.

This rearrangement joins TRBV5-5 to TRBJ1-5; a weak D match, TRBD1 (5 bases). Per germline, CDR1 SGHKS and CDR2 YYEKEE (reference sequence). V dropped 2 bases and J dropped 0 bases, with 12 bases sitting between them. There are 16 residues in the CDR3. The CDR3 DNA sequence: TGTGCCAGCAGCTTTGGGGCCGGGAATAGCAATCAGCCCCAGCATTTT. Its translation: CASSFGAGNSNQPQHF. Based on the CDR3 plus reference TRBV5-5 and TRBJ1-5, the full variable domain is DAGVTQSPTHLIKTRGQQVTLRCSPISGHKSVSWYQQVLGQGPQFIFQYYEKEERGRGNFPDRFSARQFPNYSSELNVNALLLGDSALYLCASSFGAGNSNQPQHFGDGTRLSIL.

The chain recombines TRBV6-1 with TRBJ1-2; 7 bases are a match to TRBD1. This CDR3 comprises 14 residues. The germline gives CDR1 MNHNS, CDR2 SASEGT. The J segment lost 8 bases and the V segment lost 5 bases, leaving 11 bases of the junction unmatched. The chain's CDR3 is CASSQTGDRGGYTF. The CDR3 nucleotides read TGTGCCAGCAGTCAAACCGGGGACAGAGGCGGCTACACCTTC.

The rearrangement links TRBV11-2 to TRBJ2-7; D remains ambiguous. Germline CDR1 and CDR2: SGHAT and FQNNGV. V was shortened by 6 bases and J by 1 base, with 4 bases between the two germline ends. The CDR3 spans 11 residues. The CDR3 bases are TGTGCCAGCAGGTCATCCTACGAGCAGTACTTC. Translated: CASRSSYEQYF.

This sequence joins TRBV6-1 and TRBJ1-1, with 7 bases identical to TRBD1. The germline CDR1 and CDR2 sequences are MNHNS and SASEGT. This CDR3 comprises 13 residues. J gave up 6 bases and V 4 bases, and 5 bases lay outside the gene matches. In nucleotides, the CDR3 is TGTGCCAGCAGTGGACAGGGAAAGCCTGAAGCTTTCTTT. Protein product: CASSGQGKPEAFF.

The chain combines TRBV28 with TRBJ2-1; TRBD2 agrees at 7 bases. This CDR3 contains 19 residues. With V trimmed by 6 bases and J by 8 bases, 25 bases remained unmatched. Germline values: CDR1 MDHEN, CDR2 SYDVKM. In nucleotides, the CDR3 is TGTGCCAGCAGAATTCTTTATGCTAGACCAGGGACTAACTTGGATGAGCAGTTCTTC. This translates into CASRILYARPGTNLDEQFF.

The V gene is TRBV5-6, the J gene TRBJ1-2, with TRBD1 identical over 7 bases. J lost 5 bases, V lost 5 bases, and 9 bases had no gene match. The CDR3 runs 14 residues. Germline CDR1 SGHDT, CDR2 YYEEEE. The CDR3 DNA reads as TGTGCCAGCAGAGCAGAAGGCAGGGGGTATGGCTACACCTTC. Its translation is CASRAEGRGYGYTF.

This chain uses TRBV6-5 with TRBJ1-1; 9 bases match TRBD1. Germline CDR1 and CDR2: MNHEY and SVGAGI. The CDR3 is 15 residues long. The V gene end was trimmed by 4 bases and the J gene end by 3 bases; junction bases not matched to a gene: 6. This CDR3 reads CASSSGTGRHTEAFF. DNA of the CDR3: TGTGCCAGCAGTTCCGGGACAGGGCGGCACACTGAAGCTTTCTTT.

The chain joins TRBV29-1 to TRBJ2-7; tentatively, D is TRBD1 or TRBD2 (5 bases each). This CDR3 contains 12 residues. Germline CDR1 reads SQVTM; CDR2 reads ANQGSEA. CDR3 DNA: TGCGCCGTTGGGGACGGATTCTACGAGCAGTACTTC. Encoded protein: CAVGDGFYEQYF.

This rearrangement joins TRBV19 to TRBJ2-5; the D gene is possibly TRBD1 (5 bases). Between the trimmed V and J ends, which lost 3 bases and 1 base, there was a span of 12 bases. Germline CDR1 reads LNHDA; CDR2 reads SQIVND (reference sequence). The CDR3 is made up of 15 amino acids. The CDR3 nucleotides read TGTGCCAGTAGTATTGGAGACAGTGTCCAAGAGACCCAGTACTTC. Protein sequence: CASSIGDSVQETQYF.

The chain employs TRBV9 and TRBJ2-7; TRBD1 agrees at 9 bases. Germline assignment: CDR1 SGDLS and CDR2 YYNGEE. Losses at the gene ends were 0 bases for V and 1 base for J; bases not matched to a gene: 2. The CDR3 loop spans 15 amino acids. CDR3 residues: CASSVEGQGSYEQYF. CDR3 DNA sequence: TGTGCCAGCAGCGTAGAAGGACAGGGGTCCTACGAGCAGTACTTC.

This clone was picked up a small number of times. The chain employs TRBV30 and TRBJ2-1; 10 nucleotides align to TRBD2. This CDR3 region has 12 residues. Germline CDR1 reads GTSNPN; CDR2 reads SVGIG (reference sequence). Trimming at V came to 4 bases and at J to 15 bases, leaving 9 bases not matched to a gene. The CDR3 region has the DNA TGTGCCTGGATGCTAGCGGGAGAGGATTTGTTCTTC. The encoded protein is CAWMLAGEDLFF. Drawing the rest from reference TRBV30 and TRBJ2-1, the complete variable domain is SQTIHQWPATLVQPVGSPLSLECTVEGTSNPNLYWYRQAAGRGLQLLFYSVGIGQISSEVPQNLSASRPQDRQFILSSKKLLLSDSGFYLCAWMLAGEDLFFGPGTRLTVL.

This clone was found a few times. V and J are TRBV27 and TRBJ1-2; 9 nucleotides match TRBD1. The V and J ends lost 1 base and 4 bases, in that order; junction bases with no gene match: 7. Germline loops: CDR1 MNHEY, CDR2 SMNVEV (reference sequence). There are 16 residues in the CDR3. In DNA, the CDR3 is TGTGCCAGCAGTTTATGGGGACAGGGACCCCCCTATGGCTACACCTTC. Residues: CASSLWGQGPPYGYTF.

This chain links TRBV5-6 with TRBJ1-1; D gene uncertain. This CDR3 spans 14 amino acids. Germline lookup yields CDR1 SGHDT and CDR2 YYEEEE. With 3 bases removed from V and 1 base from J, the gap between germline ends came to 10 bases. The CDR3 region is CASSWILGNTEAFF. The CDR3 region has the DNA TGTGCCAGCAGCTGGATCCTAGGGAACACTGAAGCTTTCTTT.

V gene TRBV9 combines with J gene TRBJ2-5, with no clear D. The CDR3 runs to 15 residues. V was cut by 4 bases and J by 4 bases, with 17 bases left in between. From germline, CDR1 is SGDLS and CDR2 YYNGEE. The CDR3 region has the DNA TGTGCCAGCAGCCTACCTTCAACGGGCCCAGAGACCCAGTACTTC. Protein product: CASSLPSTGPETQYF. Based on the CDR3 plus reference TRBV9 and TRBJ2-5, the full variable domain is DSGVTQTPKHLITATGQRVTLRCSPRSGDLSVYWYQQSLDQGLQFLIQYYNGEERAKGNILERFSAQQFPDLHSELNLSSLELGDSALYFCASSLPSTGPETQYFGPGTRLLVL.

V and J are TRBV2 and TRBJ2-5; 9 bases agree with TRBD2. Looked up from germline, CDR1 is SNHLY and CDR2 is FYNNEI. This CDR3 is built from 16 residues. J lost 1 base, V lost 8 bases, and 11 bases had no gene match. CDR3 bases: TGTGCCAGCGGCGTGGGAGAGCGGGAGGCCCAAGAGACCCAGTACTTC. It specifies CASGVGEREAQETQYF.

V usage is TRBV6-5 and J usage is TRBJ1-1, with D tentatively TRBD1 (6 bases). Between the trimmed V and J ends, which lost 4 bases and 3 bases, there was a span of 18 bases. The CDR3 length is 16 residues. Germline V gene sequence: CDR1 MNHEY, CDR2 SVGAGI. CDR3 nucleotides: TGTGCCAGCAGTTTCCAAGGGGGGAGAGAAGACACTGAAGCTTTCTTT. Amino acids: CASSFQGGREDTEAFF.

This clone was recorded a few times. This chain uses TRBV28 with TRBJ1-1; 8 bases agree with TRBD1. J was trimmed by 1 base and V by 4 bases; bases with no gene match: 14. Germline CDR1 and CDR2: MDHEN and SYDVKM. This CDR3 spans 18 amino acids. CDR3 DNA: TGTGCCAGCAGTTGGCCTCACGGACAGGGAATTAGGAACACTGAAGCTTTCTTT. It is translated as CASSWPHGQGIRNTEAFF.

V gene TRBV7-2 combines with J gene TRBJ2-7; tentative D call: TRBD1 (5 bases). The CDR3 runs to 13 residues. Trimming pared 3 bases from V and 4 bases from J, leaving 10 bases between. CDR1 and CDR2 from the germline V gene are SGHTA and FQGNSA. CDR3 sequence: CASSFDREYEQYF. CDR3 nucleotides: TGTGCCAGCAGCTTCGACAGAGAATACGAGCAGTACTTC.